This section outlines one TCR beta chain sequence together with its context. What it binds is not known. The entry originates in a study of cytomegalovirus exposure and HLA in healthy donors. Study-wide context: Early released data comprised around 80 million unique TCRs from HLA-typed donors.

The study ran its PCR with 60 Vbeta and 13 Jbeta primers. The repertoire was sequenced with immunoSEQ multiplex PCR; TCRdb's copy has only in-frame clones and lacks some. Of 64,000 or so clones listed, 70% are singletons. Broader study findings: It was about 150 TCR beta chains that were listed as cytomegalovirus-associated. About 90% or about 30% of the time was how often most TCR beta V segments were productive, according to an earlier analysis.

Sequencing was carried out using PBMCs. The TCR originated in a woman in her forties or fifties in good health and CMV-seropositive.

DNA for the CDR3: TGCGCCAGCAGTGAGCCCATCCTAGTATTCCTATACAATGAGCAGTTCTTC. This sequence encodes CASSEPILVFLYNEQFF. The chain carries TRBV10-2 and TRBJ2-1; D unresolved. This CDR3 has 17 residues. Germline V gene lookup returns CDR1 WSHSY and CDR2 SAAADI. The V gene lost 2 bases and the J gene lost 4 bases, with 18 bases spanning the gap.